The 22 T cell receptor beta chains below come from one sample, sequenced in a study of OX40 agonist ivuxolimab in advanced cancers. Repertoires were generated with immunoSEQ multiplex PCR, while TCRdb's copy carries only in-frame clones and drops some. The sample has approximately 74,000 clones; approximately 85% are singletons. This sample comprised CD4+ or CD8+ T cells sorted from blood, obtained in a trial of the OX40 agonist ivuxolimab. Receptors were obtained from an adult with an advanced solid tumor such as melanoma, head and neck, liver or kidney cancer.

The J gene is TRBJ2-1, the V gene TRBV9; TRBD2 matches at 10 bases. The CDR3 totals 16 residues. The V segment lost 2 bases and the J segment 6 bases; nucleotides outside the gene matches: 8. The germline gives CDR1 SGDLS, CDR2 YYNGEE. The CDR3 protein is CASSVGAGGLGNEQFF. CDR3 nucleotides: TGTGCCAGCAGCGTCGGAGCGGGGGGGCTTGGCAATGAGCAGTTCTTC.

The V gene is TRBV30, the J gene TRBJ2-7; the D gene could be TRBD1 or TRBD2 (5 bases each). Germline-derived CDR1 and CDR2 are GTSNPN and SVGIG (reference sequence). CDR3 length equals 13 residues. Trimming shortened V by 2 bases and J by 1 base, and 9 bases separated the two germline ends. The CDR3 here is CAWSRGASYEQYF. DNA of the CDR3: TGTGCCTGGAGTAGAGGGGCTTCCTACGAGCAGTACTTC.

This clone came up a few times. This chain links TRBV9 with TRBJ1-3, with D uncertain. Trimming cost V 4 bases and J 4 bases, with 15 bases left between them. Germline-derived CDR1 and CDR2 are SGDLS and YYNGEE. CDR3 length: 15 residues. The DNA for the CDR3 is TGTGCCAGCAGCTGGGCGGGAGGGTCCGGAAACACCATATATTTT. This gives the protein CASSWAGGSGNTIYF. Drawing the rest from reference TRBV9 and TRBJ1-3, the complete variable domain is DSGVTQTPKHLITATGQRVTLRCSPRSGDLSVYWYQQSLDQGLQFLIQYYNGEERAKGNILERFSAQQFPDLHSELNLSSLELGDSALYFCASSWAGGSGNTIYFGEGSWLTVV.

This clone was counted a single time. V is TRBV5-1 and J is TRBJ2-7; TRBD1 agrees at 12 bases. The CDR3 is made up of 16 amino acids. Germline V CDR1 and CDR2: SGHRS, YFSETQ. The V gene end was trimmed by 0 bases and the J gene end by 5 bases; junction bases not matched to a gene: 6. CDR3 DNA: TGCGCCAGCAGCTTGGGGGACAGGGGGCGGGTTAACGAGCAGTACTTC. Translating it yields CASSLGDRGRVNEQYF.

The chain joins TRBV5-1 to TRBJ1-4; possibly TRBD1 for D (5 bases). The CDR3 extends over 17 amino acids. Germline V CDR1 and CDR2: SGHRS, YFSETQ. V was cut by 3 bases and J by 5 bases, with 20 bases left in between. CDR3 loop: CASSSTITGGKNEKLFF. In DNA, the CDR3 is TGCGCCAGCAGCTCGACCATAACGGGGGGGAAAAATGAAAAACTGTTTTTT. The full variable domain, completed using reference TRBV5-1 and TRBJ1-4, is KAGVTQTPRYLIKTRGQQVTLSCSPISGHRSVSWYQQTPGQGLQFLFEYFSETQRNKGNFPGRFSGRQFSNSRSEMNVSTLELGDSALYLCASSSTITGGKNEKLFFGSGTQLSVL.

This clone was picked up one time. In DNA, the CDR3 is TGTGCCTGGAGTGAACTCACTGGGTCTGGAAACACCATATATTTT. Translated, it gives CAWSELTGSGNTIYF. V gene TRBV30 combines with J gene TRBJ1-3; D uncertain. V was clipped by 1 base and J by 1 base, with 11 bases between them. CDR3 length equals 15 residues. Per the germline V gene, CDR1 is GTSNPN and CDR2 is SVGIG (reference sequence).

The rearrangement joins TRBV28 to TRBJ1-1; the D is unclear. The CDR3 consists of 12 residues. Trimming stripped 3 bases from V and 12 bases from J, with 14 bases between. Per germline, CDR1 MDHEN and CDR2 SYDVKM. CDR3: CASSFVKSLPFF. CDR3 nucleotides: TGTGCCAGCAGTTTCGTCAAAAGTTTACCTTTCTTT. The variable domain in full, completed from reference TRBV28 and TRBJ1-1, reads DVKVTQSSRYLVKRTGEKVFLECVQDMDHENMFWYRQDPGLGLRLIYFSYDVKMKEKGDIPEGYSVSREKKERFSLILESASTNQTSMYLCASSFVKSLPFFGQGTRLTVV.

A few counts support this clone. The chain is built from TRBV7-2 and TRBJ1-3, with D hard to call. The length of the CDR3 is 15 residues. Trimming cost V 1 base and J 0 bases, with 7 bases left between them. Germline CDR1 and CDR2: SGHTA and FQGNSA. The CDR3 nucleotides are TGTGCCAGCAGCTTAGTACTAAGCTCTGGAAACACCATATATTTT. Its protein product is CASSLVLSSGNTIYF.

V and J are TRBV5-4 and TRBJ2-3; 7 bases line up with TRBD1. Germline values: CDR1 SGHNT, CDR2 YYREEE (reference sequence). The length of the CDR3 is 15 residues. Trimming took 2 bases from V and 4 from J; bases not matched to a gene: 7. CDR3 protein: CASSLGGQSSDTQYF. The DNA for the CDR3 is TGTGCCAGCAGCTTAGGGGGCCAAAGTTCAGATACGCAGTATTTT.

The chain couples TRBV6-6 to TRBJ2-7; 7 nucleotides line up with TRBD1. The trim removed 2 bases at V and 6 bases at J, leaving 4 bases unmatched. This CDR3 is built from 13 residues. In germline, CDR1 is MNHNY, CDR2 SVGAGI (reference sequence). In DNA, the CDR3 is TGTGCCAGCAGTTACAAGGGGGCAAGCGAGCAGTACTTC. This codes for CASSYKGASEQYF.

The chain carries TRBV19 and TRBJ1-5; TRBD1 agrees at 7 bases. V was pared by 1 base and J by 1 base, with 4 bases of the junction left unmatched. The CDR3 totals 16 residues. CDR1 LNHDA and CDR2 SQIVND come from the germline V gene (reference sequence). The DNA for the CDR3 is TGTGCCAGTAGTATAGTGAGGGGGCGAAGCAATCAGCCCCAGCATTTT. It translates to CASSIVRGRSNQPQHF.

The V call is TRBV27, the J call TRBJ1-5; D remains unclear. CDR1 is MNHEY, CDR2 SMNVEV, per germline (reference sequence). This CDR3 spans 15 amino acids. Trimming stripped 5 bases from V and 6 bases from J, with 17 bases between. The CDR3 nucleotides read TGTGCCAGCAGTGGCATCGGGGTTGTGGCTCAGCCCCAGCATTTT. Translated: CASSGIGVVAQPQHF.

CDR3 region: CATSRIGQLVLGYTF. The CDR3 DNA is TGTGCCACCAGCAGGATAGGACAGCTGGTTTTAGGCTACACCTTC. V is TRBV15 and J is TRBJ1-2; D is perhaps TRBD1 (6 bases). Trimming took 3 bases from V and 8 from J, leaving 19 bases between them. The CDR3 has 15 amino acids. Germline V gene sequence: CDR1 LNHNV, CDR2 YYDKDF (reference sequence).

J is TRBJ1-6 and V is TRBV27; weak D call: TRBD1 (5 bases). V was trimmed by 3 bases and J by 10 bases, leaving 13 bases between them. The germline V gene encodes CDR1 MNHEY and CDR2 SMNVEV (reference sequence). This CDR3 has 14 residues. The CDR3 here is CASSLVGVASPLHF. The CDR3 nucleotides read TGTGCCAGCAGTTTGGTGGGGGTAGCCTCACCCCTCCACTTT.

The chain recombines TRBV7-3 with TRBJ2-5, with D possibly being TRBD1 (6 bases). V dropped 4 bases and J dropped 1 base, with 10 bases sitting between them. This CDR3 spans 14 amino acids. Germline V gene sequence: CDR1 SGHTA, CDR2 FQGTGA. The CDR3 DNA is TGTGCCAGCAGCTCCGGACAGCCCCAAGAGACCCAGTACTTC. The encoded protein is CASSSGQPQETQYF.

This CDR3 is CASNGGGKRDEQFF. The CDR3 coding sequence is TGTGCCAGCAATGGAGGGGGCAAGAGAGATGAGCAGTTCTTC. The rearrangement uses TRBV28 and TRBJ2-1; possibly TRBD1 for D (7 bases). The CDR3 length is 14 residues. V was trimmed by 7 bases and J by 8 bases, leaving 18 bases between them. Looked up from germline, CDR1 is MDHEN and CDR2 is SYDVKM.

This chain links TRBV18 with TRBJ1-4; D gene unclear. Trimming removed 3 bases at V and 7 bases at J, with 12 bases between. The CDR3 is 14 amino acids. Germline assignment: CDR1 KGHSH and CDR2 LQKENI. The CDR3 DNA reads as TGTGCCAGCTCACCCCCCGTGGGCCCTGAAAAACTGTTTTTT. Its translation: CASSPPVGPEKLFF.

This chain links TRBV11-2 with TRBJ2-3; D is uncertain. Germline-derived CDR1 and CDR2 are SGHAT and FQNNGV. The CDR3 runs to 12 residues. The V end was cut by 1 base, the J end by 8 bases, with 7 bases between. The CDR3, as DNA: TGTGCCAGCAGCTTAGCTTTAACTACGCAGTATTTT. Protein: CASSLALTTQYF. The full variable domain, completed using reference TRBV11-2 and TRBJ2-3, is EAGVAQSPRYKIIEKRQSVAFWCNPISGHATLYWYQQILGQGPKLLIQFQNNGVVDDSQLPKDRFSAERLKGVDSTLKIQPAKLEDSAVYLCASSLALTTQYFGPGTRLTVL.

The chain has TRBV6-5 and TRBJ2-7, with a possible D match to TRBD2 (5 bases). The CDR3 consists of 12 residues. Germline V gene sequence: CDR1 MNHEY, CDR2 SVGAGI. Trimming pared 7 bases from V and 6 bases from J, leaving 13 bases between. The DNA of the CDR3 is TGTGCCAGCACCGTTAACGGGGTCGAGCAGTACTTC. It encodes CASTVNGVEQYF.

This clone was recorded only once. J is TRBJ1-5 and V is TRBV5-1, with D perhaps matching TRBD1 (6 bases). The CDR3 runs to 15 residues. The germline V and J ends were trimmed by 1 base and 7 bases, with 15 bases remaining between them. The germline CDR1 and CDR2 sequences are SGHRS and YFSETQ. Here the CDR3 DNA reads TGCGCCAGCAGCTTGACCACAGGGTCGGGACAGCCCCAGCATTTT. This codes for CASSLTTGSGQPQHF.

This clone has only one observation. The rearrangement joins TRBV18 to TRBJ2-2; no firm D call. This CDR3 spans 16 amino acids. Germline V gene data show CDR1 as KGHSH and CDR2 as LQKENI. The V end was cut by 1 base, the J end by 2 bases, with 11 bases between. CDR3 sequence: CASSPRSADNTGELFF. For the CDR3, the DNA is TGTGCCAGCTCACCACGGTCGGCAGACAACACCGGGGAGCTGTTTTTT.

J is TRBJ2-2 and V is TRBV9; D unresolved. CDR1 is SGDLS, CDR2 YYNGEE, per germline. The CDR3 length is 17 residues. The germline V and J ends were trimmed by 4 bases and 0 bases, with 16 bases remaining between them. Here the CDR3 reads CASSSRAVGTNTGELFF. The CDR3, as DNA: TGTGCCAGCAGCTCCCGGGCCGTCGGCACGAACACCGGGGAGCTGTTTTTT.